This TCR beta chain was observed in a study of early T cells in non-severe SARS-CoV-2 infection listed by TCRdb under 2021. The study in broad terms: Because TCR sequencing relied on bulk RNA taken from unsorted whole blood, pairing of alpha and beta chains was not possible. Paper-wide results and their limitations: VDJdb matching was skewed toward anti-spike CD8 responses, so virus-specific expansions were likely underestimated and private and CD4 specificities were missed.

V is pruned by 5 bases and J by 3 bases, leaving 5 bases of the junction without a gene match. The germline V gene (reference sequence) provides CDR1 DFQATT and CDR2 SNEGSKA. Including cysteine and phenylalanine, the CDR3 has 14 amino acids. The sequence is cut down to CDR3 DNA, 42 bases in frame from base 1. A case-control design nested within a healthcare worker cohort in London, UK, was used, with weekly nasopharyngeal swab PCR tests and blood sampling performed. Healthcare workers were enrolled in the week of the UK lockdown, from 23 to 31 March 2020, and were followed every week for up to roughly 16 weeks. This clonotype has at least ten counts. Its specific antigen is unknown. It has no much larger one-base neighbor in the sample; base qualities were not kept. Preparation of the library involved 5' RACE. Sequencing instrument: NextSeq 500. Unique molecular identifiers were attached to individual cDNA molecules in the TCR library protocol so that sequencing error and PCR bias could be corrected. Both TCR alpha and beta chains were sequenced, and tight co-correlation was observed between alpha and beta sequence abundances in each sample. For the original study's pipeline: Decombinator V4 was used to perform V gene, J gene and CDR3 annotation of TCR sequences. Expanded TCRs were defined as changing significantly between any two time points under a Poisson model with p below 0.0001. TCR abundances were normalised to the total number of TCRs sequenced per sample and expressed as counts per million. MAIT TCRs were defined by TRAV1-2 paired with TRAJ12, TRAJ20 or TRAJ33, and iNKT TCRs by TRAV10 paired with TRAJ18. VDJdb, accessed 1 November 2021, was searched for CMV, EBV and SARS-CoV-2 annotated TCRs, with TCRs annotated for multiple antigens excluded. TCRdb reworked the public reads: Q25 trimming with fastp, MiXCR clone assembly, productive beta chains retained. Duplicate CDR3 protein sequences are folded into a single record with the most common DNA and genes. The V and J calls and clone size come from TCRdb's table, not from the authors' own analysis. This sample comprises more than 70,000 distinct CDR3 sequences, approximately 11% of them detected only once. The ten largest clones add up to around 12% of the sample.

Here the chain combines TRBV20-1 and TRBJ2-3; a stretch of 10 junction bases matches TRBD2. Material: whole blood, obtained at baseline. The receptor comes from an adult who was a healthcare worker with PCR-confirmed SARS-CoV-2 infection or an uninfected control (not recorded which). The CDR3 region has the sequence CSARGSGGTDTQYF. The DNA sequence is as follows: TGCAGTGCTCGAGGTAGCGGGGGGACAGATACGCAGTATTTT.